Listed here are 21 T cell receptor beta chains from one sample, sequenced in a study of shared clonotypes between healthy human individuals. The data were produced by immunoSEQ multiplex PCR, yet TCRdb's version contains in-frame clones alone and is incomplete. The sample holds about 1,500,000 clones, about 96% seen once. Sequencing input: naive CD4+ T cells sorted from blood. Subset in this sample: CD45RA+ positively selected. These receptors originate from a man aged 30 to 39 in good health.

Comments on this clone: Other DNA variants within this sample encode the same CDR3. The CDR3 sequence: CASSLGSDNEQFF. The CDR3 nucleotides read TGCGCCAGCAGCTTAGGGAGCGACAATGAGCAGTTCTTC. This rearrangement joins TRBV5-1 to TRBJ2-1; D perhaps matches TRBD2 (5 bases). The CDR3 has 13 amino acids. Germline CDR1 SGHRS, CDR2 YFSETQ. V lost 2 bases to trimming and J lost 5 bases, with 8 bases between them.

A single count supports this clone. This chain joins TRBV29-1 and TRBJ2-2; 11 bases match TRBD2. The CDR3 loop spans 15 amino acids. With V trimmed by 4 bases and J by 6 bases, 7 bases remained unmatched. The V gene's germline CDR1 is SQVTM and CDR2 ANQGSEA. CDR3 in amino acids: CSVGKVAGGPGELFF. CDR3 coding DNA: TGCAGCGTTGGGAAGGTAGCGGGAGGGCCCGGGGAGCTGTTTTTT.

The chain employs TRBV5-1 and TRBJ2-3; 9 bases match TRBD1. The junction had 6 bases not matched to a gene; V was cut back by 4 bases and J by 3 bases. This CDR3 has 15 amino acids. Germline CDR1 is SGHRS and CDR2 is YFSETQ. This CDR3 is CASSPRTGATDTQYF. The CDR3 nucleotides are TGCGCCAGCAGCCCAAGGACAGGGGCGACAGATACGCAGTATTTT.

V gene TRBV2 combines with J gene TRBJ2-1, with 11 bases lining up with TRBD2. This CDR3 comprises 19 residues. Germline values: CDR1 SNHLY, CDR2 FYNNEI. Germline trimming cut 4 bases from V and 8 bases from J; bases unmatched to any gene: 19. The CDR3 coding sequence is TGTGCCAGCAGTGGACCGCAACTAGCGGGGGCCACCGGCGTCGATGAGCAGTTCTTC. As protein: CASSGPQLAGATGVDEQFF.

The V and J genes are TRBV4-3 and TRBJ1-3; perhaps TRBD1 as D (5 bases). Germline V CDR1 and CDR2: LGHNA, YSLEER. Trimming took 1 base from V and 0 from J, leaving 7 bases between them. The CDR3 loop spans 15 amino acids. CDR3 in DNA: TGCGCCAGCAGCCAAGGTGACAGCTCTGGAAACACCATATATTTT. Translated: CASSQGDSSGNTIYF.

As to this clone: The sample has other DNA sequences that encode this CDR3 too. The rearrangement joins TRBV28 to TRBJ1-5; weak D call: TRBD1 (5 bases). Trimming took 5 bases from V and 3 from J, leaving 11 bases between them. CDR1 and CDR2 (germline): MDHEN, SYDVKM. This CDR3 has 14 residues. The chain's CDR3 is CASSRGTANQPQHF. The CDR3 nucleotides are TGTGCCAGCAGTCGCGGGACGGCCAATCAGCCCCAGCATTTT.

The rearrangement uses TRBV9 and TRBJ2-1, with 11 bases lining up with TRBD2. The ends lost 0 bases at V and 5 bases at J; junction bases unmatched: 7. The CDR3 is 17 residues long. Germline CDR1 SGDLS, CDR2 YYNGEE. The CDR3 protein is CASSVGPGLAAHNEQFF. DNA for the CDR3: TGTGCCAGCAGCGTAGGCCCGGGACTAGCGGCTCACAATGAGCAGTTCTTC.

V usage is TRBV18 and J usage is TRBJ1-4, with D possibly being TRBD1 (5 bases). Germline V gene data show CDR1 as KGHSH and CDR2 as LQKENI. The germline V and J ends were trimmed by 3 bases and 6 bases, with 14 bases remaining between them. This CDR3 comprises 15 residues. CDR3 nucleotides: TGTGCCAGCTCACCCAGGGTGGCGACGGATGAAAAACTGTTTTTT. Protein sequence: CASSPRVATDEKLFF.

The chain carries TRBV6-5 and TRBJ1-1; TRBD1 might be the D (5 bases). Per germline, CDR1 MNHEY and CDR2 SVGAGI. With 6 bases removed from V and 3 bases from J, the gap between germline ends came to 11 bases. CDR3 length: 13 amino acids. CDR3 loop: CASRTRGDTEAFF. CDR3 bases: TGTGCCAGCAGAACGCGGGGCGACACTGAAGCTTTCTTT.

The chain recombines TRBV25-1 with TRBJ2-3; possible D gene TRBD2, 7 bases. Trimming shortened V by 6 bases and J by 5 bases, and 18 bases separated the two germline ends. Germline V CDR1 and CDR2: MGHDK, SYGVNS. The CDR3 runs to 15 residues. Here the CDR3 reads CASRREGHGKDTQYF. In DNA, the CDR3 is TGTGCCAGCAGGAGGGAGGGACACGGAAAAGATACGCAGTATTTT. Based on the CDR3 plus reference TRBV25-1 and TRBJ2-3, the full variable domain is EADIYQTPRYLVIGTGKKITLECSQTMGHDKMYWYQQDPGMELHLIHYSYGVNSTEKGDLSSESTVSRIRTEHFPLTLESARPSHTSQYLCASRREGHGKDTQYFGPGTRLTVL.

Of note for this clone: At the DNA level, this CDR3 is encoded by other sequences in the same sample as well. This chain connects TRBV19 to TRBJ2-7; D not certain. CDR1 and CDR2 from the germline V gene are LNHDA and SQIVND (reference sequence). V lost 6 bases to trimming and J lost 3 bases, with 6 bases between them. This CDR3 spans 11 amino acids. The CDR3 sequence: CASSAGYEQYF. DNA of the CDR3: TGTGCCAGTAGCGCCGGCTACGAGCAGTACTTC.

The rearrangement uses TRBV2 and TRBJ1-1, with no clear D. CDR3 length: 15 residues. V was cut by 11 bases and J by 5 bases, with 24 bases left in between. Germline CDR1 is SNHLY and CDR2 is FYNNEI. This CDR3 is CARRVAGPDGTEAFF. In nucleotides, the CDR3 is TGTGCCCGTAGAGTGGCAGGACCCGATGGTACTGAAGCTTTCTTT.

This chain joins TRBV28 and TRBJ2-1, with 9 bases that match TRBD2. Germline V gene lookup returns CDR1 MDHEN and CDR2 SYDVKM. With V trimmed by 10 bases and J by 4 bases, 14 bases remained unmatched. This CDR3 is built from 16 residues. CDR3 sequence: CATESKGTSPYNEQFF. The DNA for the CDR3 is TGTGCCACCGAATCAAAAGGGACTAGCCCTTACAATGAGCAGTTCTTC.

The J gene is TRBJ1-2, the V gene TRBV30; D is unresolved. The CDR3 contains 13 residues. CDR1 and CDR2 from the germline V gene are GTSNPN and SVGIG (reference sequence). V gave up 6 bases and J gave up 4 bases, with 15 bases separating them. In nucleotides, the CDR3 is TGTGCCTGTGCGAGACAATCCATCTATGGCTACACCTTC. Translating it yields CACARQSIYGYTF.

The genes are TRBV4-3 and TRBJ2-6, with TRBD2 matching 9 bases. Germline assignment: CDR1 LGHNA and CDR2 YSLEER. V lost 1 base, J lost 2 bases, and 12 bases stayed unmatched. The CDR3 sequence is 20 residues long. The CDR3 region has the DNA TGCGCCAGCAGCCAAGTCCTGCTAGCGGGACATTTCGCTGGGGCCAACGTCCTGACTTTC. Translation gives CASSQVLLAGHFAGANVLTF.

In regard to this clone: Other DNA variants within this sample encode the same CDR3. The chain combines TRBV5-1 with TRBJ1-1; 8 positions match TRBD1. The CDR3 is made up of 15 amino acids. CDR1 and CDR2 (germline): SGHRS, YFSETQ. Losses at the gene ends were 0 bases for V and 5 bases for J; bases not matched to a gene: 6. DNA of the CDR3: TGCGCCAGCAGCTTGGCCCAGGGGGCTGGGACTGAAGCTTTCTTT. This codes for CASSLAQGAGTEAFF.

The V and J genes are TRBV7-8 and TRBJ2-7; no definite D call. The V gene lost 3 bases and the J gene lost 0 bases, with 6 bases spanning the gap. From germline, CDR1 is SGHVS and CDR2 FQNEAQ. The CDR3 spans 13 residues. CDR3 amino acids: CASSFDRSYEQYF. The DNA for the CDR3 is TGTGCCAGCAGCTTCGACCGCTCCTACGAGCAGTACTTC.

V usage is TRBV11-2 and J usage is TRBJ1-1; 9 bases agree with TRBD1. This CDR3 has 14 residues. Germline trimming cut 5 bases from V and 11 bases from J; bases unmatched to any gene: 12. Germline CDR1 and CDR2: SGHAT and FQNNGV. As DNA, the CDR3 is TGTGCCAGCAGCCAAGGGACAGGGATCCTTGGGGCTTTCTTT. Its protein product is CASSQGTGILGAFF.

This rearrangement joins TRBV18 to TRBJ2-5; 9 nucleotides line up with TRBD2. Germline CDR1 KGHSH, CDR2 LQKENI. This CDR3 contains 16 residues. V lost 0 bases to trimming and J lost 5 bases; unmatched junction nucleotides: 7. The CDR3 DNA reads TGTGCCAGCTCACCACCCGGATTAGCGGGAGTGGAGACCCAGTACTTC. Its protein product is CASSPPGLAGVETQYF.

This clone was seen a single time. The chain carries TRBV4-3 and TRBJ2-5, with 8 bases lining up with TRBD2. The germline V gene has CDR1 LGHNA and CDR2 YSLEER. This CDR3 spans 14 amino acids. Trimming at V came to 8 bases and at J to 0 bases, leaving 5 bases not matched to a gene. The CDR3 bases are TGCGCCAGCGAACCAGCGGGAGACCAAGAGACCCAGTACTTC. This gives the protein CASEPAGDQETQYF.

In nucleotides, the CDR3 is TGTGCCAGCAGCGTAGTTGCTAGCACAGATACGCAGTATTTT. Amino acid sequence: CASSVVASTDTQYF. The chain has TRBV9 and TRBJ2-3, with no clear D. V was cut by 0 bases and J by 0 bases, with 5 bases left in between. Germline CDR1 and CDR2: SGDLS and YYNGEE. The CDR3 extends over 14 amino acids.